This record covers a single T cell receptor (beta chain). The target of this receptor is not known. Base quality data are lacking; no much larger clone is found one base away. These data are taken from a study of cytomegalovirus exposure and HLA in healthy donors (dated by TCRdb to the late 2010s). About the full investigation: An earlier analysis of about 530 of the donors reported 276 Gb of sequence data and 100 million to 120 million unique TCR beta sequences obtained from 150 million to 200 million T cells. About 330 gigabases of sequencing data and 75 million to 85 million unique TCR sequences made up an early release that covered 500 to 650 HLA-typed donors. Of the roughly 410 genotyped donors, less than 90% were placed in the genetic ancestry cluster associated with self-reported Caucasian donors. The aim of the study was to test whether cataloging public T cell receptors could identify signatures of past pathogen exposure. The study profiled the T cell repertoires of hundreds of subjects by immunosequencing and related them to cytomegalovirus serostatus. A separate validation cohort of 100 to 150 different subjects was used in addition to the approximately 670-subject first cohort. The study combined high-throughput TCR immunosequencing, statistical association of individual TCRs with disease status, and machine learning to predict cytomegalovirus infection status. A later analysis re-examined previously published TCR beta repertoires from roughly 650 donors and added high-resolution HLA genotyping to investigate patterns of TCR occurrence. Rather than using new phenotypic data, the later analysis identified candidate immune exposures from TCR beta sequences and from how often those sequences occurred across donors. An earlier analysis of 587 of the donors applied high-throughput TCR beta sequencing to assess whether each TCR beta V gene segment acted as functional or pseudogenic. Alongside the repertoire data, information on donor age, sex, ethnicity and CMV serostatus was compiled. A later genetic analysis used genome-wide SNP genotypes for about 55% of the 666 donors, treating that subset as a discovery cohort. Every repertoire in the discovery cohort had been generated on one and the same sequencing platform. Both class I and class II loci were covered by HLA typing, at four-digit resolution. The number of donors typed differed by locus, with roughly 620-630 for A, B, C, DRB1 and DQB1, more than 500 for DQA1, 606 for DPA1, and over 400 for DPB1. Roughly 5 DR-DQ haplotypes were handled as single units for association and clustering, since linkage in the cohort was strong. Among 300 to 500 genotyped donors of the cohort, an average of around 250,000 unique TCR beta nucleotide sequences was sequenced per donor, of which about 18% were non-productive.

The cohort was made up of about 670 healthy bone marrow donors. At the time of sampling, all cohort members were nominally healthy, though unrecorded immune exposures were likely present. The donor was CMV seronegative and belonged to the group of around 400 seronegative cohort members. A peripheral blood sample was provided by each donor, and peripheral blood mononuclear cells were used for TCR beta sequencing. Genomic DNA was extracted from the blood cell samples with the Qiagen DNeasy Blood Extraction Kit. Results and caveats for the whole study, not just this receptor: Compared with equally common non-associated chains, HLA-associated TCR beta chains in a later analysis were more clonally expanded and had lower generation probabilities. In a later analysis, most CMV-associated TCR beta chains were found to appear HLA-restricted, with HLA associations seemingly driven largely by CMV exposure. The sequencing pipeline was judged likely to have produced a cluster of highly shared sequence variants as a technical artifact. A further reported finding was that TCR beta sequences accurately predicted the HLA-A and HLA-B alleles for most subjects in the first cohort. Because the 87-base-pair reads could not distinguish some IMGT-functional V segments, including TRBV6-2 and TRBV6-3, those segments were excluded. In a later analysis, the rate of TCR association differed among HLA loci, with DRB1 alleles having the most associated TCRs and HLA-C alleles having the fewest. In vitro tests confirmed that a few of the cytomegalovirus-associated TCR beta chains recognize cytomegalovirus antigens. The only immune exposure information available for the cohort was CMV serostatus. A total of fewer than 200 TCR beta chains were listed by the study as associated with cytomegalovirus. Because some donors lacked HLA typing at each locus, the association tests relied only on the typed subset. A later analysis associated about 17,000 TCR beta sequences with specific HLA alleles at a false discovery rate of 0.05. In an earlier analysis of some 550 of the donors, most TCR beta V segments were observed in productive rearrangements about 90% or about 30% of the time, broadly matching IMGT annotations. The presence/absence analyses assumed that sequencing depth was roughly uniform across donors, and that assumption may not be true. The classifier was reported to diagnose cytomegalovirus status with high specificity and sensitivity in both the original cohort and the validation cohort. In a later analysis, several top co-occurrence clusters were reported to appear linked to parvovirus B19, influenza, CMV and Epstein-Barr virus. Across donors, most TCR sequences were observed very rarely, whereas some public TCRs were present in many individuals. Correlated functional status among segregating V segments might reflect linkage disequilibrium, but an unknown experimental factor could not be ruled out. Strong co-occurrence of HLA alleles, especially DR and DQ, made assigning TCR associations to individual alleles difficult. The earlier analysis of about 600 of the donors excluded approximately 15 rarely observed V segments, including chromosome 9 orphons, because counts were too low. A later genetic analysis reported fewer N-insertions in productive TCRs among donors in an Asian-associated ancestry cluster than the roughly 700-donor mean. The cohort was sequenced for TCR beta chains only, and without alpha or paired-chain data the features that could be detected were limited. The authors suggested that the approach could potentially be generalized to other disease states and immunological phenotypes. An association between a missense DCLRE1C variant and V-gene and J-gene trimming of TCR beta chains was found in a later genetic analysis and replicated in an independent cohort.

The library came from the immunoSEQ multiplex PCR assay. A mixture of 60 forward primers for TCR Vbeta segments and 13 reverse primers for TCR Jbeta segments was used in the multiplex PCR. The CDR3 region of rearranged TCR beta genes was amplified from genomic DNA by a multiplex PCR assay. On the Illumina HiSeq System, the amplified TCR beta libraries were sequenced as 87-base-pair reads. Regarding the original processing steps: Across the 500 to 750 repertoires, a later analysis counted roughly 84 million unique TCR beta chains, some 11 million of which were shared by at least two donors. Raw reads were error-corrected and collapsed into unique sequences by a nearest-neighbor algorithm in which closely related sequences were merged to remove PCR and sequencing errors. V, D and J gene segments were assigned by aligning CDR3 sequences to IMGT reference sequences. For a sequence to be retained, a match of at least six nucleotides was required to both a V gene segment and a J gene segment. Rearrangements were called productive when the CDR3 lacked stop codons and stayed in frame with V and J; all others were non-productive. Following IMGT convention, CDR3 was defined as the stretch from the second conserved V-encoded cysteine to the conserved J-encoded phenylalanine. Sequences without an unambiguous match to a single V gene segment were excluded from the earlier analysis of several hundred of the donors. In an earlier analysis of about 590 of the donors, a V segment was called functional when productive rearrangements were above 56.7%, and segregating when the standard deviation between donors exceeded 5%. A statistical classification framework was built to diagnose cytomegalovirus status from the catalog of TCR beta chain sequences. In a later analysis, V and J genes were assigned by comparing TCR nucleotide sequences against IMGT/GENE-DB human TR gene sequences. A later analysis assigned CDR3 sequences and most-parsimonious VDJ recombination scenarios with the TCRdist pipeline. In a later analysis, each TCR beta chain was defined by its CDR3 amino acid sequence together with its V-gene family, and reads lacking a unique V-gene family were excluded. To address suspected cross-contamination and a sequencing artifact, a later analysis removed 450 to 700 highly shared, low-generation-probability nucleotide sequences. In a later analysis, a clonal expansion index for each public chain was calculated from normalized within-repertoire ranks of inferred template counts. In a later analysis, generation probabilities were computed with a VDJ recombination model fitted to out-of-frame rearrangements, and the resulting probabilities were checked against IGoR. Hypergeometric tests were used in a later analysis to score TCR-TCR, TCR-HLA and TCR-CMV co-occurrence, with a repertoire-size bias correction applied to the TCR pairs. A later analysis estimated false discovery rates by permuting HLA or CMV assignments 20 times. In a later analysis, co-occurring TCRs were grouped using DBSCAN, and TCRdist sequence similarity was added for clustering within HLA-allele-positive subsets. Repertoires with fewer than 30,000 or more than 120,000 public chains were left out of co-occurrence clustering, as were about five repertoires with anomalous nucleotide sharing. Drawn from immuneACCESS, this table holds only the in-frame rearrangements with V and J called that TCRdb kept. Clones are partly lost; checked studies trace under half to an unresolved V gene and leave the rest unexplained. Clone size and V and J calls were adopted from that table, with D and trimming inferred from the DNA. The sample has more than 110,000 clones on record, roughly three quarters of them singletons. About 3.4% of the sample rests with the top ten.

The CDR3 sequence holds 14 residues, the cysteine and phenylalanine included. The entry retains the CDR3 DNA only, 42 bases that are in frame from base 1. CDR1 and CDR2, per the germline V gene, are SGDLS and YYNGEE. Trimming removed 3 bases from V and 4 bases from J, leaving 14 bases between the germline ends. The chain is assembled from TRBV9 and TRBJ2-7, with TRBD2 tentatively as D gene (6 bases match). The TCR was taken from a female donor in good health and CMV-seronegative. The sequencing input was PBMCs. Here is the DNA: TGTGCCAGCAGCGCCTCGGCCGGGGGTTACGAGCAGTACTTC. This is translated as CASSASAGGYEQYF. This CDR3, with the reference TRBV9 and TRBJ2-7 proteins standing in past its ends, gives the full variable domain DSGVTQTPKHLITATGQRVTLRCSPRSGDLSVYWYQQSLDQGLQFLIQYYNGEERAKGNILERFSAQQFPDLHSELNLSSLELGDSALYFCASSASAGGYEQYFGPGTRLTVT.